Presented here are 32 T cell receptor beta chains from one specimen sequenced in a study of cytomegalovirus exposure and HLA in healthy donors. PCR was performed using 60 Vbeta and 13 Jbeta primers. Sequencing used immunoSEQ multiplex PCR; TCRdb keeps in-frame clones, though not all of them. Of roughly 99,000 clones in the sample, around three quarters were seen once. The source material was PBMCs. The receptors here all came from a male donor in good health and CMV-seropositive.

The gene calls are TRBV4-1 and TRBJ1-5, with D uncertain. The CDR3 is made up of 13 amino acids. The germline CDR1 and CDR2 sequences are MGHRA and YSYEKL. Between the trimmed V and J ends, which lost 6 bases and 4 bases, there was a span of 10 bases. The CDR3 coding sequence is TGCGCCAGCAGGGACTCAGCTAATCAGCCCCAGCATTTT. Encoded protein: CASRDSANQPQHF.

Here the CDR3 DNA reads TGCGCCAGCAGCAAAGACGGACAGGGGGCTTGGACTGAAGCTTTCTTT. Encoded protein: CASSKDGQGAWTEAFF. The rearrangement uses TRBV5-1 and TRBJ1-1; 11 nucleotides agree with TRBD1. Germline CDR1 reads SGHRS; CDR2 reads YFSETQ. The trim removed 4 bases at V and 5 bases at J, leaving 10 bases unmatched. The CDR3 sequence is 16 residues long.

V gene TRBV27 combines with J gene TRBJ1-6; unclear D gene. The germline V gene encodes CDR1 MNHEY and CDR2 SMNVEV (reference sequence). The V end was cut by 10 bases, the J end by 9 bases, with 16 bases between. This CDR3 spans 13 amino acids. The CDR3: CATSGLIGSPLHF. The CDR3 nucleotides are TGTGCCACCAGCGGACTTATCGGTTCACCCCTCCACTTT.

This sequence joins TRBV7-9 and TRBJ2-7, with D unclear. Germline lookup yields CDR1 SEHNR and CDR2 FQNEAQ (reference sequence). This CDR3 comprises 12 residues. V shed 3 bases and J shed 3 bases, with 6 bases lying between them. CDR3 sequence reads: CASSFRGYEQYF. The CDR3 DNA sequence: TGTGCCAGCAGCTTCAGAGGCTACGAGCAGTACTTC.

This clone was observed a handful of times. Here the CDR3 reads CASSFLQGLEAFF. In DNA, the CDR3 is TGTGCCAGCAGTTTCCTACAGGGATTGGAAGCTTTCTTT. The chain carries TRBV6-5 and TRBJ1-1; D is perhaps TRBD1 (6 bases). The CDR3 runs 13 residues. Germline V gene lookup returns CDR1 MNHEY and CDR2 SVGAGI. Trimming removed 4 bases at V and 8 bases at J, with 14 bases between.

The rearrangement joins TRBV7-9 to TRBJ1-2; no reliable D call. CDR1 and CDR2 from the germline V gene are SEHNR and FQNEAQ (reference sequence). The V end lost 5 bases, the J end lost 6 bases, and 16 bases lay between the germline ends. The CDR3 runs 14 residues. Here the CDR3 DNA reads TGTGCCAGCAGCCCAGGCACCGAAGGCCATGGCTACACCTTC. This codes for CASSPGTEGHGYTF.

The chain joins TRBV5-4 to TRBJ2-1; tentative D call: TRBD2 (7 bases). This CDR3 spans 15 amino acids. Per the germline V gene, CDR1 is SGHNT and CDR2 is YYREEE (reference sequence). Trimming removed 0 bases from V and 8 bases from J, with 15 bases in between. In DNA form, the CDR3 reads TGTGCCAGCAGCTTGGGCCACGGAGGGGGGGATGAGCAGTTCTTC. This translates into CASSLGHGGGDEQFF.

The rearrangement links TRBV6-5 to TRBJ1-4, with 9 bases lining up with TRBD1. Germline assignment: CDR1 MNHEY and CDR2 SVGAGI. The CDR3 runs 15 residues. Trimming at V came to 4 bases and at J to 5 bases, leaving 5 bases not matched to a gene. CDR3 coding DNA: TGTGCCAGCAGTTTAATCGGACAGGGGAATGAAAAACTGTTTTTT. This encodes CASSLIGQGNEKLFF.

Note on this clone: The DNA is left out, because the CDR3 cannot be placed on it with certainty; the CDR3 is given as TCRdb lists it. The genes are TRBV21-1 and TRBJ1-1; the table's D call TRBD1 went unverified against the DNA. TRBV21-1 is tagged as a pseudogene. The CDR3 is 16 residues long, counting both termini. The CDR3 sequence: CARPAGWGQGNTEAFF.

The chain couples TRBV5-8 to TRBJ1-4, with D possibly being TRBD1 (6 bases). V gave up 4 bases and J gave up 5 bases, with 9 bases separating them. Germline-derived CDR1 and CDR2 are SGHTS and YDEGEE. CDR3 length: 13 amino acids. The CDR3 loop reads CASSGGPNEKLFF. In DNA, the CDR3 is TGTGCCAGCAGCGGGGGCCCAAATGAAAAACTGTTTTTT.

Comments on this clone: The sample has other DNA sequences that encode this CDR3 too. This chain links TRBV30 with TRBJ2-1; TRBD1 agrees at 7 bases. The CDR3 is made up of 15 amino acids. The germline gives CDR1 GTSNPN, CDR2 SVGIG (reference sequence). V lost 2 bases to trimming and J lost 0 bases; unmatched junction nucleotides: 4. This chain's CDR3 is CAWSPDRFSYNEQFF. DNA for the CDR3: TGTGCCTGGAGTCCGGACAGGTTCTCCTACAATGAGCAGTTCTTC.

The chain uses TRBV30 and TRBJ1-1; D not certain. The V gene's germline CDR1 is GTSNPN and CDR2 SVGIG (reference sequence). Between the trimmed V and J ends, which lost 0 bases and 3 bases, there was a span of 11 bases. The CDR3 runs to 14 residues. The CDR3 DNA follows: TGTGCCTGGAGTGTTTCCTGGCGGGACACTGAAGCTTTCTTT. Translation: CAWSVSWRDTEAFF.

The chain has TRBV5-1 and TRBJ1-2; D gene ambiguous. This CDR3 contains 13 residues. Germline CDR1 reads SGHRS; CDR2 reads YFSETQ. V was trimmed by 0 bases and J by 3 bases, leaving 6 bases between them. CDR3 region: CASSLVADYGYTF. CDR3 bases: TGCGCCAGCAGCTTGGTAGCGGACTATGGCTACACCTTC.

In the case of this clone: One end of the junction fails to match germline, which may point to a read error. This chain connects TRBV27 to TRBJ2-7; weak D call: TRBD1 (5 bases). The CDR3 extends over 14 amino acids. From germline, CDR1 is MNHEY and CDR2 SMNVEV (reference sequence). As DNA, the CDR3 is TGTGCCAGCAGTTTGGCCAGGGTAAGCTACGAGCAGTGCTTC. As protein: CASSLARVSYEQCF.

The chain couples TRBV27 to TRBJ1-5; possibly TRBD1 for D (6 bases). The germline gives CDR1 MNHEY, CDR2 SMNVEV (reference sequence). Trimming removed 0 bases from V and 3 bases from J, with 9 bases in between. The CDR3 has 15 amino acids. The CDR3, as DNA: TGTGCCAGCAGTTTATCCAGGGGTATCAATCAGCCCCAGCATTTT. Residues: CASSLSRGINQPQHF.

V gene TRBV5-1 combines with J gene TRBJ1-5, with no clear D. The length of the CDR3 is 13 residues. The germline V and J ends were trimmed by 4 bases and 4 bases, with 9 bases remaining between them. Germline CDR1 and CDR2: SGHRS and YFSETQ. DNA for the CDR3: TGCGCCAGCAGCCCCGACGGGAATCAGCCCCAGCATTTT. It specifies CASSPDGNQPQHF. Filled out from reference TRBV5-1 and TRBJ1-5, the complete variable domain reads KAGVTQTPRYLIKTRGQQVTLSCSPISGHRSVSWYQQTPGQGLQFLFEYFSETQRNKGNFPGRFSGRQFSNSRSEMNVSTLELGDSALYLCASSPDGNQPQHFGDGTRLSIL.

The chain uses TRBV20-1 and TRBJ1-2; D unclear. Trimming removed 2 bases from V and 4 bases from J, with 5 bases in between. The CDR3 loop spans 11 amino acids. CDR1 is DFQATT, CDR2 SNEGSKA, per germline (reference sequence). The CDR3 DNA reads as TGCAGTGCTAGACGGAGCTATGGCTACACCTTC. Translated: CSARRSYGYTF.

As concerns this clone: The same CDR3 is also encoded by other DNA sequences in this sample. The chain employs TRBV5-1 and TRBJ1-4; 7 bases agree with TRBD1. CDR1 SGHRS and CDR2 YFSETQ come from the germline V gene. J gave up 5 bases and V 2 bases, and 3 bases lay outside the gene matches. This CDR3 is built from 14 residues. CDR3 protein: CASSLGTANEKLFF. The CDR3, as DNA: TGCGCCAGCAGCTTAGGGACAGCGAATGAAAAACTGTTTTTT. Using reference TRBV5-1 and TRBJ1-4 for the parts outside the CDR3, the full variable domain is KAGVTQTPRYLIKTRGQQVTLSCSPISGHRSVSWYQQTPGQGLQFLFEYFSETQRNKGNFPGRFSGRQFSNSRSEMNVSTLELGDSALYLCASSLGTANEKLFFGSGTQLSVL.

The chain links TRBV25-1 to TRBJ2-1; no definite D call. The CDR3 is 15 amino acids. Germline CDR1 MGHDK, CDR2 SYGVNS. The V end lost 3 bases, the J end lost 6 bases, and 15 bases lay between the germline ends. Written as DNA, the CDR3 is TGTGCCAGCAGTGACCCCCTAGGAAGGTCCAATGAGCAGTTCTTC. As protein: CASSDPLGRSNEQFF.

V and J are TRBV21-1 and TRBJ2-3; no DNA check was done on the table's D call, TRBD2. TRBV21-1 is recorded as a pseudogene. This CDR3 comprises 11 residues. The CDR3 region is CASRYGDTQYF. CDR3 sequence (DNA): TGTGCCAGCAGATACGGGGATACGCAGTATTTT.

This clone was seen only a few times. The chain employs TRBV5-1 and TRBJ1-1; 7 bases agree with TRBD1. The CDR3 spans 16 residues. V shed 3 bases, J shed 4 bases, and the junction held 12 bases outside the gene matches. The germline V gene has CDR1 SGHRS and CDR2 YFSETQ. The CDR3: CASSWDSTGEITEAFF. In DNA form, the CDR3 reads TGCGCCAGCAGCTGGGACAGTACGGGGGAGATCACTGAAGCTTTCTTT.

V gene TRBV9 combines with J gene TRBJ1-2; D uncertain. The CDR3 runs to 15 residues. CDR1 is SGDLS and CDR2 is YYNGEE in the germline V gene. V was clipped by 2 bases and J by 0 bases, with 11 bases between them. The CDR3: CASSVGQMANYGYTF. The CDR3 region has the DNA TGTGCCAGCAGCGTGGGCCAGATGGCTAACTATGGCTACACCTTC.

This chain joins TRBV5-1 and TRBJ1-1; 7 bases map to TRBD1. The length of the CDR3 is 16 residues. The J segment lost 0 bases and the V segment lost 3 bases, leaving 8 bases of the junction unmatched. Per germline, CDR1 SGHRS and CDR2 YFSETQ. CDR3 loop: CASSSKPGQLNTEAFF. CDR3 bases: TGCGCCAGCAGCTCCAAACCGGGACAGCTGAACACTGAAGCTTTCTTT.

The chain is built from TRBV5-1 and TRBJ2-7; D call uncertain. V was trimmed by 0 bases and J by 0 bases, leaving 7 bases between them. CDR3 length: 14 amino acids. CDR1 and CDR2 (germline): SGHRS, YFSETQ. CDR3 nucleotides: TGCGCCAGCAGCTTGGTGGGCACCTCCTACGAGCAGTACTTC. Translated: CASSLVGTSYEQYF. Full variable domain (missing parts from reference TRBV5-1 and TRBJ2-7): KAGVTQTPRYLIKTRGQQVTLSCSPISGHRSVSWYQQTPGQGLQFLFEYFSETQRNKGNFPGRFSGRQFSNSRSEMNVSTLELGDSALYLCASSLVGTSYEQYFGPGTRLTVT.

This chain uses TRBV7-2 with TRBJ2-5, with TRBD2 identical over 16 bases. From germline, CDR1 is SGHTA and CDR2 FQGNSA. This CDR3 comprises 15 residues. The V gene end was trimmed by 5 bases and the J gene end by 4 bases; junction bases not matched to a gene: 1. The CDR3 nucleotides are TGTGCCAGCAGCGGGACTAGCGGGGGGGTAGAGACCCAGTACTTC. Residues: CASSGTSGGVETQYF.

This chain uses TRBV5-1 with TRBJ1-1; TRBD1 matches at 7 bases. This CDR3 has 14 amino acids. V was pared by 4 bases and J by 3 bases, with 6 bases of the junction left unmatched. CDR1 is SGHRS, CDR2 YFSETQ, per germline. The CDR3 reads CASSEQGPHTEAFF. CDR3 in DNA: TGCGCCAGCAGCGAACAGGGGCCCCACACTGAAGCTTTCTTT.

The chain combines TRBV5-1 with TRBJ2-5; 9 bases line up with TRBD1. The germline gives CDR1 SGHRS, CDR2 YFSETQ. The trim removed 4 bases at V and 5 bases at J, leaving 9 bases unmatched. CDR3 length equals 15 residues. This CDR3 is CASSTGTGIRETQYF. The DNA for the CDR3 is TGCGCCAGCAGCACGGGGACAGGGATTCGGGAGACCCAGTACTTC.

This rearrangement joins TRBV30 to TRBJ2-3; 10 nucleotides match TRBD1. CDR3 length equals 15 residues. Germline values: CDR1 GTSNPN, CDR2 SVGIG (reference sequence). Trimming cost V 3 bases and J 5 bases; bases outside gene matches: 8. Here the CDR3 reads CAWSRDRGDRDTQYF. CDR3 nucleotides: TGTGCCTGGAGCCGGGACAGGGGAGATAGAGATACGCAGTATTTT.

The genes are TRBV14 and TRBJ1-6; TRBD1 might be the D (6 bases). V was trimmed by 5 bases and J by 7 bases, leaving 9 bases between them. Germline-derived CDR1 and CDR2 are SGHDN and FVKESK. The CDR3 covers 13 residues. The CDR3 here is CASSTTGNSPLHF. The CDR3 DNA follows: TGTGCCAGCAGCACTACAGGGAATTCACCCCTCCACTTT.

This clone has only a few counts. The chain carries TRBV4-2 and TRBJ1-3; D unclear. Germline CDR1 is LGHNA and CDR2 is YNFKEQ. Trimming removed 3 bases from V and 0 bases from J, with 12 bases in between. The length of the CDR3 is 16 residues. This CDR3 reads CASSQGLGGSGNTIYF. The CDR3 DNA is TGTGCCAGCAGCCAGGGTTTAGGCGGCTCTGGAAACACCATATATTTT.

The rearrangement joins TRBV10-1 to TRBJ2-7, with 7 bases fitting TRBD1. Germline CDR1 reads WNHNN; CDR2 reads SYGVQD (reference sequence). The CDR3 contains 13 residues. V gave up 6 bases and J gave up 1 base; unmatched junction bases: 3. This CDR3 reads CASRSDRSYEQYF. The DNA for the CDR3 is TGCGCCAGCAGATCGGACAGGTCCTACGAGCAGTACTTC.

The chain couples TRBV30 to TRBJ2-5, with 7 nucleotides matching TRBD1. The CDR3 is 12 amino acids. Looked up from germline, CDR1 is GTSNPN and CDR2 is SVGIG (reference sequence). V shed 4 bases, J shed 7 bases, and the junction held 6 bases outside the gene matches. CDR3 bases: TGTGCCTGGAAACAGGGGAGTAGGACCCAGTACTTC. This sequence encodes CAWKQGSRTQYF.